Listed below are T cell receptor beta chains from one sample, sequenced in a study of cytomegalovirus exposure and HLA in healthy donors. Profiling relied on immunoSEQ multiplex PCR, and the TCRdb table lists in-frame clones only, not all of them. Seen in this sample are 200,000 to 250,000 clones; the ten most common clones hold 0.95% to 1.3%. The sequenced material came from PBMCs. These TCRs come from a girl between 2 and 10 years old in good health and CMV-seropositive. CDR3s include the opening cysteine and the closing phenylalanine or tryptophan. A D gene is named only where the DNA matches it firmly.

j_call d_call v_call cdr3_nt cdr3_aa
TRBJ2-1 NA TRBV25-1 TGTGCCAGCAGTGATCGCGGCGGGATGAGCTCCTACAATGAGCAGTTCTTC CASSDRGGMSSYNEQFF
TRBJ2-4 NA TRBV5-1 TGCGCCAGCACAAGGGGGCAGGGGGGAGCCAAAAACATTCAGTACTTC CASTRGQGGAKNIQYF
TRBJ2-3 TRBD2 TRBV15 TGTGCCACCAGCAGAGATGCGGGAGAGGGCACAGATACGCAGTATTTT CATSRDAGEGTDTQYF
TRBJ2-1 TRBD2 TRBV6-1 TGTGCCAGCAGTCCGGCGGGAGGGTCCTACAATGAGCAGTTCTTC CASSPAGGSYNEQFF
TRBJ1-1 TRBD1 TRBV6-6 TGTGCCAGCACCTCGGACAGGGCGACCGAAGCTTTCTTT CASTSDRATEAFF
TRBJ2-1 TRBD2 TRBV6-1 TGTGCCAGCAGTACTAGCGGGGGATACAATGAGCAGTTCTTC CASSTSGGYNEQFF
TRBJ2-2 TRBD1 TRBV27 TGTGCCAGCAGAACTGGACAGGGGGAGGGCACCGGGGAGCTGTTTTTT CASRTGQGEGTGELFF
TRBJ1-1 NA TRBV6-5 TGTGCCAGCAGTTTCTCAGACCAGGCGGGCAACACTGAAGCTTTCTTT CASSFSDQAGNTEAFF
TRBJ2-7 TRBD1 TRBV10-1 TGCGCCAGCAGTGAGTCGAGTGTCGGGACAGGTGACTACGAGCAGTACTTC CASSESSVGTGDYEQYF
TRBJ2-5 NA TRBV7-2 TGTGCCAGCAGCTTCGCAGGGGTAGGAGAGACCCAGTACTTC CASSFAGVGETQYF
TRBJ2-5 NA TRBV15 TGTGCCACCAGCAGAGGAGCCCAGGGTGTGGAGACCCAGTACTTC CATSRGAQGVETQYF
TRBJ1-2 NA TRBV5-6 TGTGCCAGCAGCTTGGTCAGGACAACGTATGGCTACACCTTC CASSLVRTTYGYTF
TRBJ1-1 NA TRBV7-2 TGTGCCAGCAGCTTAGGGATAGGGAGGACTGAAGCTTTCTTT CASSLGIGRTEAFF
TRBJ2-5 TRBD2 TRBV27 TGTGCCAGCAGTTGGCGGGGGGGGGAGACCCAGTACTTC CASSWRGGETQYF
TRBJ1-2 TRBD1 TRBV5-5 TGTGCCAGCAGCCCGGACAGGGGGATTATTGGCTACACCTTC CASSPDRGIIGYTF
TRBJ1-5 NA TRBV19 TGTGCCAGTAGCGACGTCCGGGAGACTTTTAGCAATCAGCCCCAGCATTTT CASSDVRETFSNQPQHF
TRBJ2-2 NA TRBV6-1 TGTGCCAGCAGTGACGACAGTTTATACACCGGGGAGCTGTTTTTT CASSDDSLYTGELFF
TRBJ2-1 TRBD1 TRBV10-3 TGTGCCATCAGTGGCCGGGGACAGGGGATTTCCTACAATGAGCAGTTCTTC CAISGRGQGISYNEQFF
TRBJ1-4 NA TRBV6-1 TGTGCCAGCAGCCCCACAGGATCTTCACAGGAAAAACTGTTTTTT CASSPTGSSQEKLFF
TRBJ2-2 TRBD2 TRBV2 TGTGCCAGCAGTGATCCGGGCGGGAGAGGGTCCGGGGAGCTGTTTTTT CASSDPGGRGSGELFF
TRBJ1-1 NA TRBV27 TGTGCCAGCAGTTTATCTAGGGGAAGCACTGAAGCTTTCTTT CASSLSRGSTEAFF
TRBJ2-6 TRBD1 TRBV6-1 TGTGCCAGCAGTGAGGAGGACAGGCGACTATTCTCTGGGGCCAACGTCCTGACTTTC CASSEEDRRLFSGANVLTF
TRBJ1-1 NA TRBV28 TGTGCCAGCAGTTTGTATCAGGGAACCCGCACTGAAGCTTTCTTT CASSLYQGTRTEAFF
TRBJ2-1 NA TRBV7-9 TGTGCCAGCACCACCCCCGTGACGGAGACTTACAATGAGCAGTTCTTC CASTTPVTETYNEQFF
TRBJ2-5 TRBD2 TRBV7-8 TGTGCCAGCAGCTATCAGCGGAACCCGACTAGCGGTCTTCAAGAGACCCAGTACTTC CASSYQRNPTSGLQETQYF
TRBJ1-1 NA TRBV19 TGTGCCAGTAGTTTCGACCGGCGGGGGGGGACTGAAGCTTTCTTT CASSFDRRGGTEAFF
TRBJ1-1 TRBD1 TRBV27 TGTGCCAGCAGTCAAGCCGGGACAGGGTGGCCTGAAGCTTTCTTT CASSQAGTGWPEAFF
TRBJ2-7 NA TRBV30 TGTGCCTGGAGTGTATCCCTCGAGCAGTACTTC CAWSVSLEQYF
TRBJ1-2 NA TRBV6-1 TGTGCCAGCAGCCGCTCGACAGAAGGGAATGGCTACACCTTC CASSRSTEGNGYTF
TRBJ2-2 TRBD1 TRBV4-1 TGCGCCAGCAGCCAGGACAGGGGGCCTGGCGGGGAGCTGTTTTTT CASSQDRGPGGELFF
TRBJ2-5 TRBD2 TRBV9 TGTGCCAGCAGCCTCCGGGACTATCAAGAGATCCAGTACTTC CASSLRDYQEIQYF
TRBJ2-1 TRBD2 TRBV2 TGTGCCAGCAGTCCCATGGCGGGAGCAAAAAATGAGCAGTTCTTC CASSPMAGAKNEQFF
TRBJ2-7 TRBD1 TRBV4-1 TGCGCCAGCAGCCAAGTGGAAAGGTCGGGGACAGTCGTTACCTACGAGCAGTACTTC CASSQVERSGTVVTYEQYF
TRBJ2-7 NA TRBV20-1 TGCAGTGCTAAGGACACCTACGAGCAGTACTTC CSAKDTYEQYF
TRBJ1-3 TRBD1 TRBV7-2 TGTGCCAGCAGCAATATACCGGGACAGATCTCTGGAAACACCATATATTTT CASSNIPGQISGNTIYF
TRBJ2-7 TRBD2 TRBV19 TGTGCCAGTAGTCGACTAGCGGCATCCTACGAGCAGTACTTC CASSRLAASYEQYF
TRBJ2-7 TRBD2 TRBV29-1 TGCAGCGTCGATAGCGGGAACTCCTACGAGCAGTACTTC CSVDSGNSYEQYF
TRBJ2-1 NA TRBV28 TGTGCCAGCAGTTTACAACTCCCCAATGAGCAGTTCTTC CASSLQLPNEQFF
TRBJ2-1 TRBD2 TRBV11-2 TGTGCCAGCAGCCCGGGGACTAGTATCCATCGGCAGTTCTTC CASSPGTSIHRQFF
TRBJ1-5 TRBD1 TRBV6-6 TGTGCCAGCAGTTACGAGGGGGCTGGGTATCAGCCCCAGCATTTT CASSYEGAGYQPQHF
TRBJ2-5 TRBD1 TRBV29-1 TGCAGCGTTGAAGGAGGACAGGGGCAAGAGACCCAGTACTTC CSVEGGQGQETQYF
TRBJ2-7 TRBD1 TRBV27 TGTGCCAGCAGGGGGACAGGGTTATACGAGCAGTACTTC CASRGTGLYEQYF
TRBJ1-1 NA TRBV29-1 TGCAGCGTTGAAGTAATTGGCAGGAACACTGAAGCTTTCTTT CSVEVIGRNTEAFF
TRBJ1-4 TRBD1 TRBV27 TGTGCCAGCAGTCAACAGGGGGGGCGTGAAAAACTGTTTTTT CASSQQGGREKLFF